Listed below are T cell receptor beta chains from one sample, sequenced in a study of OX40 agonist ivuxolimab in advanced cancers. TCRdb's table, derived via immunoSEQ multiplex PCR, lists solely in-frame clones and lacks some. Of 70,000 to 95,000 clones listed, about 90% were seen once; the top ten hold roughly 0.5%. The source material was CD4+ or CD8+ T cells sorted from blood, sampled in a trial of the OX40 agonist ivuxolimab. The origin of the receptors is an adult with an advanced solid tumor such as melanoma, head and neck, liver or kidney cancer. Both conserved end residues are part of each CDR3. The D gene is left open where the match is weak. Clone size is not always given. Where it is, it says once, few, many or a class for expanded clones.

TRBV7-2	TRBD1	TRBJ1-6	.	TGTGCCAGCAGCTTAATCGGGTCCCAGGGGGCCTCACCCCTCCACTTT	CASSLIGSQGASPLHF
TRBV6-1	TRBD2	TRBJ2-7	once	TGTGCCAGCAGCCCTGCTACTAGCGGGGCCTACGAGCAGTACTTC	CASSPATSGAYEQYF
TRBV7-3	TRBD2	TRBJ2-7	.	TGTGCCAGCAGCCTCGGGACTAGTCCATACGAGCAGTACTTC	CASSLGTSPYEQYF
TRBV27	.	TRBJ1-4	once	TGTGCCAGCAGTTTATCAGGGGGAGGTAATGAAAAACTGTTTTTT	CASSLSGGGNEKLFF
TRBV11-3	TRBD1	TRBJ2-6	.	TGTGCCAGCAGCTCCGGGACAGGGCCCTCTGGGGCCAACGTCCTGACTTTC	CASSSGTGPSGANVLTF
TRBV11-3	.	TRBJ2-7	once	TGTGCCAGCAGCTATATTAGGGGACTGAACCGCTCCTACGAGCAGTACTTC	CASSYIRGLNRSYEQYF
TRBV5-4	.	TRBJ1-3	once	TGTGCCAGCAGCCAGGCTGCGGGGGCGCGGGGAAACACCATATATTTT	CASSQAAGARGNTIYF
TRBV7-2	.	TRBJ1-2	.	TGTGCCAGCAGCTTTGCACAAACTGGTGGCTACACCTTC	CASSFAQTGGYTF
TRBV19	TRBD2	TRBJ2-7	.	TGTGCCAGTACCCCTGGAGCGGGGGTATCCGGCGAGCAGTACTTC	CASTPGAGVSGEQYF
TRBV10-3	.	TRBJ1-5	.	TGTGCCATCAGTGAGTATTTGAATCAGCCCCAGCATTTT	CAISEYLNQPQHF
TRBV2	.	TRBJ2-7	.	TGTGCCAGCAGGCCTCAAGGGGTTGGCCACGAGCAGTACTTC	CASRPQGVGHEQYF
TRBV9	.	TRBJ1-3	.	TGTGCCAGCGCAAGAGGGAGGGCTCACTCTGGAAACACCATATATTTT	CASARGRAHSGNTIYF
TRBV7-9	TRBD1	TRBJ1-2	.	TGTGCCAGCAGCTTCGACAGGGTAGGGGGCTACACCTTC	CASSFDRVGGYTF
TRBV18	.	TRBJ2-5	.	TGTGCCAGCTCACTAGGCAAAGAGACCCAGTACTTC	CASSLGKETQYF
TRBV11-2	TRBD2	TRBJ2-3	once	TGTGCCAGCAGCTCGACAAGGCGGGGGGGCACAGATACGCAGTATTTT	CASSSTRRGGTDTQYF